The clone carrying this T cell receptor beta chain was recorded many times. Template material for amplifying TCR beta CDR3 regions consisted of RNA transcripts. First-round RT-PCR of the TCR CDR3 relied on the HTBI primer set. MiXCR was run by TCRdb on the multiplex PCR reads, yielding one entry per CDR3 protein. The table shows 600,000 to 800,000 distinct CDR3 sequences, with under 45% occurring only once. The data were obtained in a study of T cells in Graves' hyperthyroidism and ophthalmopathy. The length of the CDR3 is 15 residues. Trimming took 3 bases from V and 1 from J, leaving 12 bases between them. Germline CDR1 is LNHDA and CDR2 is SQIVND (reference sequence).

This receptor was identified in a woman in her forties with Graves' hyperthyroidism. The chain combines TRBV19 with TRBJ1-1; the D is unclear. The specimen was blood. CDR3 residues: CASSIELRGNTEAFF. The CDR3 nucleotides read TGTGCCAGTAGTATCGAGCTTCGCGGGAACACTGAAGCTTTCTTT.